This section outlines one T cell receptor beta chain sequence together with its context. What it binds is not known. The data originate from a study of cytomegalovirus exposure and HLA in healthy donors. The primer mix had 60 Vbeta and 13 Jbeta primers. Produced via immunoSEQ multiplex PCR; TCRdb's table is partial and in-frame only. This repertoire comprises more than 100,000 clones; its ten largest clones make up roughly 3.5%. The CDR3 spans 13 residues. The germline V and J ends were trimmed by 1 base and 4 bases, with 10 bases remaining between them. CDR1 is GTSNPN and CDR2 is SVGIG in the germline V gene (reference sequence). Findings of the study overall: Apparent HLA restriction characterized most CMV-associated TCR beta chains in a later analysis. An assumption of roughly uniform sequencing depth across donors underlay the presence/absence analyses. An analysis that was carried out later associated approximately 17,000 TCR beta sequences with HLA alleles at 0.05 false discovery rate.

The origin of this receptor is a man in his late teens or twenties in good health and CMV-seronegative. The J gene is TRBJ1-2, the V gene TRBV30; the D is unclear. The sample comprised PBMCs. This chain's CDR3 is CAWSALRGYGYTF. CDR3 coding DNA: TGTGCCTGGAGTGCCCTCCGGGGCTATGGCTACACCTTC.